The present T cell receptor (beta chain) was sequenced within a study of low-dose radiotherapy and immunotherapy resistance in tumors. Of note for this clonotype: It differs at one base from a far larger clone, so likely a read error.

Alpha- and beta-chain coverage of first-strand cDNA came from TRAV- and TRBV-specific primers. Over roughly 19 PCR cycles, TCRs were amplified from a constant-region primer and V-primer adapter. MiXCR, applied by TCRdb to the reads, yields one record per CDR3 protein. The sample has approximately 91,000 distinct CDR3 sequences, 20% seen once. Trimming pared 10 bases from V and 3 bases from J, leaving 16 bases between. The length of the CDR3 is 13 residues. Germline CDR1 and CDR2: MNHEY and SVGEGT. Time point meaning: after trial treatment. The treatment denotes: LDRT plus nivolumab, ipilimumab, low-dose cyclophosphamide and aspirin (RACIN trial).

V is TRBV6-2 or TRBV6-3 and J is TRBJ2-7; unclear D gene. The specimen comprised PBMCs, sampled after low-dose radiotherapy plus immunotherapy. This clonotype originated in a female donor with ovarian cancer. As DNA, the CDR3 is TGTGCCAACAGAACTGGGCCCGTCTACGAGCAGTACTTC. This encodes CANRTGPVYEQYF.